This note documents a single TCR beta chain sequence. Germline CDR1 reads MGHRA; CDR2 reads YSYEKL. This CDR3 has 16 residues. V was trimmed by 5 bases and J by 2 bases, leaving 19 bases between them. These data originate in a study of technical replicates of blood from several donors. Some clones are missing from TCRdb's copy, which holds only in-frame ones; the method was immunoSEQ multiplex PCR. Of under 85,000 clones listed, roughly 96% are singletons. Sequencing used T cells isolated from PBMCs. The V gene is TRBV4-1, the J gene TRBJ2-7; no definite D call. This TCR came from a human donor in good health. The CDR3: CASSEVSNRNTYEQYF. The CDR3 coding sequence is TGCGCCAGCAGCGAAGTATCGAACCGAAACACCTACGAGCAGTACTTC.